Given below is one TCR beta chain in context. This sample was included in a study of blood T cell repertoires in COVID-19. Study-level background: Samples taken during acute and convalescent COVID-19 were collected in the United States, Italy and Spain. PBMCs, B-cell-depleted T cells, or T cells were the source of the cDNA or gDNA that made up the material.

The CDR3 contains 16 residues. As processed by the authors: How many nucleated cells were present was estimated from reference gene primer amplification. Some clones are missing from TCRdb's copy, which holds only in-frame ones; the method was immunoSEQ multiplex PCR. V, J and clone size reflect that table, while D and trimming were determined from the DNA. The table records 250,000 to 350,000 clones, around 87% of them present only once. This TCR came from a woman in her forties or fifties who had recovered from COVID-19. Sample: peripheral blood. The gene calls are TRBV12-2 and TRBJ1-5; the table names TRBD1, a call not compared with the DNA. TRBV12-2 is listed as a pseudogene. CDR3 coding DNA: TGTGCAAGTCGCGCCCCCGGCACAGTTAGCAATCAGCCCCAGCATTTT. Residues: CASRAPGTVSNQPQHF.